A selection of T cell receptor beta chains follows, all from one sample in a study of identical twins. TCRdb used MiXCR to reprocess the 5' RACE reads, holding one entry per CDR3 protein. The sample comprises fewer than 900,000 distinct CDR3 sequences, 15% to 20% of which are singletons, and over 10% rests with the top ten. These data also formed part of another study, on T cells expressing NK-cell markers.

The sample consisted of PBMCs. Every receptor here comes from a woman in her late teens or twenties in good health. CDR3s include the opening cysteine and the closing phenylalanine or tryptophan. The D gene is left open where the match is weak. Size values are once, few and many counts, or a class for expanded clones, and some rows have none.

V: TRBV12-3/TRBV12-4; J: TRBJ2-7; size: few; D: TRBD1; DNA: TGTGCCAGCAGTTTCTCACAGGGGGTCAGCGAGCAGTACTTC; CDR3: CASSFSQGVSEQYF
V: TRBV27; J: TRBJ2-1; size: few; D: TRBD1; DNA: TGTGCCAGCAGTTACGCGACAGGGACGTCCCATGAGCAGTTCTTC; CDR3: CASSYATGTSHEQFF
V: TRBV6-5; J: TRBJ1-2; size: -; D: -; DNA: TGTGCCAGCATACCCCCGGAGGGAGGTGGCTACACCTTC; CDR3: CASIPPEGGGYTF
V: TRBV29-1; J: TRBJ2-7; size: -; D: -; DNA: TGCAGCGTCCCCCCCCTTCAACCCTACGAGCAGTACTTC; CDR3: CSVPPLQPYEQYF
V: TRBV7-6; J: TRBJ1-1; size: few; D: -; DNA: TGTGCCAGCCGAGCGGGGGTTTACACTGAAGCTTTCTTT; CDR3: CASRAGVYTEAFF
V: TRBV7-8; J: TRBJ2-3; size: many; D: TRBD2; DNA: TGTGCCAGCAGCTTAGGTCTGACTAGCGGAAACACAGATACGCAGTATTTT; CDR3: CASSLGLTSGNTDTQYF
V: TRBV29-1; J: TRBJ2-5; size: -; D: -; DNA: TGCAGCGTGGGGGGACAGTCCGGGGAGACCCAGTACTTC; CDR3: CSVGGQSGETQYF
V: TRBV5-6; J: TRBJ1-1; size: many; D: -; DNA: TGTGCCAGCAGCTTGGGGGGTGAGGACACTGAAGCTTTCTTT; CDR3: CASSLGGEDTEAFF
V: TRBV12-3/TRBV12-4; J: TRBJ2-3; size: few; D: TRBD1; DNA: TGTGCCAGCAGTGGGACAGGGGCAAGCACAGATACGCAGTATTTT; CDR3: CASSGTGASTDTQYF
V: TRBV7-3; J: TRBJ2-5; size: few; D: -; DNA: TGTGCCAGCAGCCAATCCAGGCAGGAGACCCAGTACTTC; CDR3: CASSQSRQETQYF
V: TRBV6-1; J: TRBJ2-1; size: few; D: -; DNA: TGTGCCAGCAGAGACACCGGTCACTACAATGAGCAGTTCTTC; CDR3: CASRDTGHYNEQFF
V: TRBV6-1; J: TRBJ1-5; size: few; D: -; DNA: TGTGCCAGCAGTACACAGGGAGGAACTCAGCCCCAGCATTTT; CDR3: CASSTQGGTQPQHF
V: TRBV6-1; J: TRBJ2-7; size: few; D: -; DNA: TGTGCCAGCAGTACGACCTCCTGGGGCTCCTACGAGCAGTACTTC; CDR3: CASSTTSWGSYEQYF
V: TRBV4-3; J: TRBJ2-1; size: -; D: -; DNA: TGCGCCAGCAGCCAAGAACCGGGGGCAGAGCAGTTCTTC; CDR3: CASSQEPGAEQFF
V: TRBV3-1; J: TRBJ1-1; size: few; D: -; DNA: TGTGCCAGCCGACGGAGCGAAGGGAACACTGAAGCTTTCTTT; CDR3: CASRRSEGNTEAFF
V: TRBV2; J: TRBJ1-6; size: -; D: TRBD1; DNA: TGTGCCAGCAAGGGACAGGAAGGTTCACCCCTCCACTTT; CDR3: CASKGQEGSPLHF
V: TRBV6-5; J: TRBJ1-1; size: few; D: -; DNA: TGTGCCAGCAGTTACGACGTACAGCAGAACACTGAAGCTTTCTTT; CDR3: CASSYDVQQNTEAFF
V: TRBV12-3/TRBV12-4; J: TRBJ2-3; size: few; D: TRBD2; DNA: TGTGCCAGCAGTTTTCCGAAGCGGGACACAGATACGCAGTATTTT; CDR3: CASSFPKRDTDTQYF
V: TRBV6-2/TRBV6-3; J: TRBJ2-7; size: -; D: -; DNA: TGTGCCAGCAGTTACTCGGGGCGCTCGGCCGAGCAGTACTTC; CDR3: CASSYSGRSAEQYF
V: TRBV11-3; J: TRBJ2-3; size: -; D: -; DNA: TGTGCCAGCAGCTTAGTTCGGGAGTCAGATACGCAGTATTTT; CDR3: CASSLVRESDTQYF
V: TRBV6-1; J: TRBJ2-7; size: many; D: -; DNA: TGTGCCAGCAACAAGCAGGGGAGATTTTCCTACGAGCAGTACTTC; CDR3: CASNKQGRFSYEQYF
V: TRBV6-5; J: TRBJ1-2; size: few; D: -; DNA: TGTGCCTCTTCCATGGGGGTAGGGGGCTACACCTTC; CDR3: CASSMGVGGYTF
V: TRBV7-2; J: TRBJ2-3; size: -; D: -; DNA: TGTGCCAGCAGCTTAGCGGCTCTAACTAGATTTACGGATACGCAGTATTTT; CDR3: CASSLAALTRFTDTQYF
V: TRBV20-1; J: TRBJ2-7; size: -; D: -; DNA: TGCAGTGCTAGTAGGGGAAGTGGCTCCTACGAGCAGTACTTC; CDR3: CSASRGSGSYEQYF
V: TRBV28; J: TRBJ2-7; size: few; D: -; DNA: TGTGCCAGCAGGACCCTCTCCTACGAGCAGTACTTC; CDR3: CASRTLSYEQYF
V: TRBV7-2; J: TRBJ2-3; size: -; D: TRBD2; DNA: TGTGCCAGCAGTTTTAAGAGCGGGAGCCTCACAGATACGCAGTATTTT; CDR3: CASSFKSGSLTDTQYF
V: TRBV7-7; J: TRBJ2-5; size: -; D: TRBD1; DNA: TGTGCCAGCAGCTCGCAGGGGGTCCAAGAGACCCAGTACTTC; CDR3: CASSSQGVQETQYF
V: TRBV10-3; J: TRBJ1-1; size: -; D: -; DNA: TGTGCCATCAGCCTAGACCCTACAGGGCTGAACACTGAAGCTTTCTTT; CDR3: CAISLDPTGLNTEAFF
V: TRBV12-3/TRBV12-4; J: TRBJ2-3; size: few; D: TRBD2; DNA: TGTGCCAGCAGTCTTAGCGGGGGGCCTGGAGATACGCAGTATTTT; CDR3: CASSLSGGPGDTQYF
V: TRBV7-2; J: TRBJ2-7; size: many; D: -; DNA: TGTGCCAGCAGTTTAGGTCGGTACTCCTACGAGCAGTACTTC; CDR3: CASSLGRYSYEQYF
V: TRBV15; J: TRBJ2-7; size: -; D: -; DNA: TGTGCCACCAGGAACTCCTACGAGCAGTACTTC; CDR3: CATRNSYEQYF
V: TRBV15; J: TRBJ2-1; size: -; D: -; DNA: TGTGCCACCACACGGACGGACAGCTACAATGAGCAGTTCTTC; CDR3: CATTRTDSYNEQFF
V: TRBV4-2; J: TRBJ2-6; size: few; D: TRBD1; DNA: TGTGCCAGCAGCCCTAATTTTTGGACAGGTTACTCTGGGGCCAACGTCCTGACTTTC; CDR3: CASSPNFWTGYSGANVLTF
V: TRBV5-1; J: TRBJ1-1; size: -; D: -; DNA: TGCGCCAGCAGGCGCGGTTTGGCGGATTTGAACACTGAAGCTTTCTTT; CDR3: CASRRGLADLNTEAFF
V: TRBV14; J: TRBJ2-4; size: few; D: -; DNA: TGTGCCAGCCGGCCCGTAGGGGGAAACATTCAGTACTTC; CDR3: CASRPVGGNIQYF
V: TRBV20-1; J: TRBJ2-7; size: -; D: -; DNA: TGCAGTGCTAGAGATTGGAGGGGGACATACGAGCAGTACTTC; CDR3: CSARDWRGTYEQYF
V: TRBV7-2; J: TRBJ2-2; size: once; D: TRBD2; DNA: TGTGCCAGCAGCCCCAGAACTAGCGGGTTGGGGGAGCTGTTTTTT; CDR3: CASSPRTSGLGELFF
V: TRBV12-3/TRBV12-4; J: TRBJ2-5; size: few; D: TRBD2; DNA: TGTGCCAGCACCCTACACGGGCTAGCGGGGGAGACCCAGTACTTC; CDR3: CASTLHGLAGETQYF
V: TRBV20-1; J: TRBJ2-7; size: -; D: TRBD1; DNA: TGCAGTGCTAGAGTGACCGGGACAGGGGGCGCAGCCTACGAGCAGTACTTC; CDR3: CSARVTGTGGAAYEQYF
V: TRBV7-2; J: TRBJ2-3; size: few; D: -; DNA: TGTGCCAGCAGCCGAGGACGCGCTAGATCTACAGATACGCAGTATTTT; CDR3: CASSRGRARSTDTQYF
V: TRBV7-8; J: TRBJ2-7; size: -; D: -; DNA: TGTGCCAGCAGGCGGCCGAGCGGGACAGGCGAGCAGTACTTC; CDR3: CASRRPSGTGEQYF
V: TRBV9; J: TRBJ2-1; size: -; D: TRBD2; DNA: TGTGCCAGCAGCGTAGAGGGGACTAGCGGGGAACGGGGTGAGCAGTTCTTC; CDR3: CASSVEGTSGERGEQFF
V: TRBV20-1; J: TRBJ2-7; size: -; D: TRBD1; DNA: TGCAGTGCCCAATCGGGACAGGGGACCTCCGAGCAGTACTTC; CDR3: CSAQSGQGTSEQYF
V: TRBV5-4; J: TRBJ1-4; size: few; D: -; DNA: TGTGCCAGCAGCGACCACAGGGCCGCTAATGAAAAACTGTTTTTT; CDR3: CASSDHRAANEKLFF
V: TRBV6-1; J: TRBJ2-4; size: few; D: -; DNA: TGTGCCAGCGGCGAAACGTCCAAAAACATTCAGTACTTC; CDR3: CASGETSKNIQYF
V: TRBV5-1; J: TRBJ2-5; size: -; D: -; DNA: TGCGCCAGCCTCCAGGAGGGTGGGGAGACCCAGTACTTC; CDR3: CASLQEGGETQYF
V: TRBV19; J: TRBJ1-1; size: few; D: -; DNA: TGTGCCAGTAAGAACAGGCAAACTGAAGCTTTCTTT; CDR3: CASKNRQTEAFF
V: TRBV29-1; J: TRBJ1-2; size: many; D: -; DNA: TGCAGCGTTGGGGGGAACTATGGCTACACCTTC; CDR3: CSVGGNYGYTF
V: TRBV5-1; J: TRBJ1-2; size: few; D: -; DNA: TGCGCCAGCAGCTTTTGGAATATGGGGAGACCGACGGGGGGCTATGGCTACACCTTC; CDR3: CASSFWNMGRPTGGYGYTF
V: TRBV5-4; J: TRBJ2-3; size: -; D: -; DNA: TGTGCCTTCCGGGACGGAATCACAGATACGCAGTATTTT; CDR3: CAFRDGITDTQYF
V: TRBV27; J: TRBJ2-7; size: -; D: -; DNA: TGTGCCAGCAGTATACTGACAGGAGAGCAGTACTTC; CDR3: CASSILTGEQYF
V: TRBV10-3; J: TRBJ1-2; size: -; D: -; DNA: TGTGCCATCAACGACAGAATCTATGGCTACACCTTC; CDR3: CAINDRIYGYTF
V: TRBV29-1; J: TRBJ1-1; size: many; D: -; DNA: TGCAGCGTTGAGGTCACTGAAGCTTTCTTT; CDR3: CSVEVTEAFF
V: TRBV9; J: TRBJ2-7; size: -; D: TRBD1; DNA: TGTGCCAGCAGCGCAGAGGGACAGGGAATAATCGAGCAGTACTTC; CDR3: CASSAEGQGIIEQYF
V: TRBV9; J: TRBJ2-1; size: few; D: TRBD2; DNA: TGTGCCAGCAGCGTAGCACTAGCGGGAGGGTACAATGAGCAGTTCTTC; CDR3: CASSVALAGGYNEQFF
V: TRBV15; J: TRBJ2-7; size: -; D: TRBD2; DNA: TGTGCCACCAGCAGAGAGGGAGCTAGCGGTTACTACGAGCAGTACTTC; CDR3: CATSREGASGYYEQYF
V: TRBV7-9; J: TRBJ2-3; size: -; D: TRBD1; DNA: TGTGCCAGCAGCTCGGGACAGGGGGTAGGAGATACGCAGTATTTT; CDR3: CASSSGQGVGDTQYF
V: TRBV7-2; J: TRBJ2-7; size: many; D: TRBD2; DNA: TGTGCCAGCAGCTTAGGTGGTCTCTCTAGCGGCTCCTACGAGCAGTACTTC; CDR3: CASSLGGLSSGSYEQYF